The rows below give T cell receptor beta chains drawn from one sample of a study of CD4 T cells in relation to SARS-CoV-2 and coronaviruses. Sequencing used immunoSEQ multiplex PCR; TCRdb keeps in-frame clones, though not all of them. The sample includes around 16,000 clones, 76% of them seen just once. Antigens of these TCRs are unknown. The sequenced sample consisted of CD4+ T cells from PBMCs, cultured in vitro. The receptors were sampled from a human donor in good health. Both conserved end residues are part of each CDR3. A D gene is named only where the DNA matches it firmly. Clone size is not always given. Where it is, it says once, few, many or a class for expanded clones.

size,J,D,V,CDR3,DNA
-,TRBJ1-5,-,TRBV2,CASTFTWGQPQHF,TGTGCCAGCACATTTACCTGGGGTCAGCCCCAGCATTTT
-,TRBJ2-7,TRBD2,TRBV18,CASSQSSGNYEQYF,TGTGCCAGCTCACAATCAAGCGGGAACTACGAGCAGTACTTC
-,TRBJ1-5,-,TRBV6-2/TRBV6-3,CASSYLIGGPSNQPQHF,TGTGCCAGCAGTTACTTAATCGGGGGGCCGAGCAATCAGCCCCAGCATTTT
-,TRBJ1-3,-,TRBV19,CASRRTLGNTIYF,TGTGCCAGTAGAAGGACGCTTGGAAACACCATATATTTT
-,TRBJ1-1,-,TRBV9,CASSASTGNTEAFF,TGTGCCAGCAGCGCCTCGACGGGGAACACTGAAGCTTTCTTT
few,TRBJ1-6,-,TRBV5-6,CASSLDGNSPLHF,TGTGCCAGCAGCTTGGATGGCAATTCACCCCTCCACTTT
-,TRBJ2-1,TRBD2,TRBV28,CASTSGARINEQFF,TGTGCCAGCACCAGCGGGGCCCGGATCAATGAGCAGTTCTTC
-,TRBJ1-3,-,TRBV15,CATSSRRQVSGNTIYF,TGTGCCACCAGCTCTAGGCGGCAGGTCTCTGGAAACACCATATATTTT
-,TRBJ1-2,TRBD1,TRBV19,CASSPTGTGASYGYTF,TGTGCCAGTAGCCCCACCGGGACAGGGGCTTCCTATGGCTACACCTTC
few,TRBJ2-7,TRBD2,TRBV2,CASSHPPRRVAGAEQYF,TGTGCCAGCAGCCACCCACCAAGGAGGGTAGCGGGAGCCGAGCAGTACTTC
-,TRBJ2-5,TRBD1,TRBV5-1,CASSSGSTGVQETQYF,TGCGCCAGCAGCTCAGGCAGCACAGGGGTTCAAGAGACCCAGTACTTC
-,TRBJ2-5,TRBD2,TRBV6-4,CASSPRLAGQETQYF,TGTGCCAGCAGCCCACGACTAGCGGGTCAAGAGACCCAGTACTTC
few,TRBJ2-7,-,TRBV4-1,CASSQGGIQDRSDEQYF,TGCGCCAGCAGCCAAGGGGGAATTCAGGATCGGTCGGACGAGCAGTACTTC
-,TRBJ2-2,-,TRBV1,CTSSQEGEREDTGELFF,TGCACCAGCAGCCAAGAAGGAGAGCGGGAGGACACCGGGGAGCTGTTTTTT
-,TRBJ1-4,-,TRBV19,CASSAWTATNEKLFF,TGTGCCAGTAGTGCCTGGACAGCAACTAATGAAAAACTGTTTTTT
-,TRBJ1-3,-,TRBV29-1,CSVVPVSGNTIYF,TGCAGCGTTGTCCCCGTGTCTGGAAACACCATATATTTT
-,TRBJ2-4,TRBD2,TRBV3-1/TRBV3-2,CASSQAGERGNIQYF,TGTGCCAGCAGTCAAGCGGGAGAGCGGGGAAACATTCAGTACTTC
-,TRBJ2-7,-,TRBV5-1,CASSLAGGWGGAVHEQYF,TGCGCCAGCAGCTTGGCCGGGGGATGGGGCGGGGCAGTACACGAGCAGTACTTC
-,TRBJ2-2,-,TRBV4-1,CASSQDHYGTTNTGELFF,TGCGCCAGCAGCCAAGATCACTACGGGACCACGAACACCGGGGAGCTGTTTTTT
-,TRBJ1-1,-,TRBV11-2,CASSRTGEAEAFF,TGTGCCAGCAGCCGGACCGGGGAGGCTGAAGCTTTCTTT
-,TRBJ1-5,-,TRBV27,CAREEGTVNQPQHF,TGTGCCAGGGAGGAAGGGACTGTGAATCAGCCCCAGCATTTT
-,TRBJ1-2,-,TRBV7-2,CASSAWESYGYTF,TGTGCCAGCAGCGCTTGGGAATCCTATGGCTACACCTTC
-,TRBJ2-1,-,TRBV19,CASSASRGRLVNEQFF,TGTGCCAGTAGTGCCTCGCGGGGGCGACTAGTGAATGAGCAGTTCTTC
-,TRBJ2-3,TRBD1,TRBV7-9,CASSFSRQGNFFTDTQYF,TGTGCCAGCAGCTTCAGTAGACAGGGAAATTTCTTCACAGATACGCAGTATTTT
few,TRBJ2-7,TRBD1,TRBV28,CASSLLGTGGGYEQYF,TGTGCCAGCAGTCTGCTCGGGACAGGGGGCGGATACGAGCAGTACTTC
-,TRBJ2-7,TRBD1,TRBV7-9,CASSDRGASYEQYF,TGTGCCAGCAGCGACAGGGGGGCCTCCTACGAGCAGTACTTC
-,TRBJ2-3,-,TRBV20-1,CSASGPGPLSGF,TGCAGTGCTAGTGGCCCGGGACCCTTATCGGGTTTT
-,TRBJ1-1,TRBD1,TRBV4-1,CASSLTPGQPVAEAFF,TGCGCCAGCAGCCTCACCCCGGGACAGCCGGTGGCTGAAGCTTTCTTT
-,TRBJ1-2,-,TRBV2,CASSQTGTPLGYTF,TGTGCCAGCAGTCAGACCGGGACCCCCCTTGGCTACACCTTC
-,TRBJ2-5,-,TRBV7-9,CASSIGTNANQETQYF,TGTGCCAGCAGCATAGGGACAAACGCAAACCAAGAGACCCAGTACTTC
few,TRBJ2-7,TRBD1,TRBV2,CASNPGTGDYEQYF,TGTGCCAGCAACCCCGGGACAGGTGACTACGAGCAGTACTTC
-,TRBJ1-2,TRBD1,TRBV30,CAWGDRGLGYTF,TGTGCCTGGGGGGACAGGGGGCTAGGCTACACCTTC
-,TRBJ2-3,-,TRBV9,CASSAIGGQSTDTQYF,TGTGCCAGCAGCGCCATTGGGGGACAAAGCACAGATACGCAGTATTTT
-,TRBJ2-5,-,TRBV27,CASSKYSRGDGETQYF,TGTGCCAGCAGTAAATATTCTCGAGGGGACGGGGAGACCCAGTACTTC
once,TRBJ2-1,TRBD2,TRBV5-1,CASSRTSGDYNEQFF,TGCGCCAGCAGCCGGACTAGTGGGGACTACAATGAGCAGTTCTTC
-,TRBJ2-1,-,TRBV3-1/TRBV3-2,CASSREYNEQFF,TGTGCCAGCAGCCGAGAGTACAATGAGCAGTTCTTC
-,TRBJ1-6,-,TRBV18,CASSLRTDRRESPLHF,TGTGCCAGCTCACTTAGGACTGACAGGCGAGAGTCACCCCTCCACTTT
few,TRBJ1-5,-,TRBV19,CASSIAHQPQHF,TGTGCCAGTAGTATCGCGCACCAGCCCCAGCATTTT
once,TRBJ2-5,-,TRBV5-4,CASSLRETQYF,TGTGCCAGCAGCTTGCGGGAGACCCAGTACTTC
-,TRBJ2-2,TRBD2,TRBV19,CASSIGLKRGAGELFF,TGTGCCAGTAGTATTGGGCTAAAGCGGGGTGCCGGGGAGCTGTTTTTT
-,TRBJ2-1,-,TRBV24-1,CATGGSEQFF,TGTGCCACCGGGGGGTCCGAGCAGTTCTTC
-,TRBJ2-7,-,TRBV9,CASSVGPQGSYEQYF,TGTGCCAGCAGCGTAGGCCCACAGGGCTCCTACGAGCAGTACTTC
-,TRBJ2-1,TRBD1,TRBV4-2,CASSLRTGDPARYNEQFF,TGTGCCAGCAGCCTGAGGACAGGGGACCCTGCCCGTTACAATGAGCAGTTCTTC
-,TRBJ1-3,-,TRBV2,CASSSFGRGNTIYF,TGTGCCAGCAGCTCCTTTGGGCGGGGAAACACCATATATTTT
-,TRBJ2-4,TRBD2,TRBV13,CASSLGGRFGLAVNIQYF,TGTGCCAGCAGCTTAGGCGGACGTTTCGGACTAGCGGTAAACATTCAGTACTTC
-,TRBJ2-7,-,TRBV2,CASRPSGRAYEQYF,TGTGCCAGTCGGCCCTCCGGCAGGGCTTACGAGCAGTACTTC
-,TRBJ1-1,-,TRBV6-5,CASSFIREDTEAFF,TGTGCCAGCTCGTTTATCAGGGAGGACACTGAAGCTTTCTTT
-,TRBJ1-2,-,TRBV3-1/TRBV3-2,CASSQEGGTYGYTF,TGTGCCAGCAGCCAAGAGGGAGGGACCTATGGCTACACCTTC
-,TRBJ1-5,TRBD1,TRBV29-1,CSVGWQGADQPQHF,TGCAGCGTTGGTTGGCAGGGGGCCGATCAGCCCCAGCATTTT
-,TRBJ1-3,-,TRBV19,CASSARGVGSGNTIYF,TGTGCCAGTAGTGCCAGAGGGGTTGGCTCTGGAAACACCATATATTTT